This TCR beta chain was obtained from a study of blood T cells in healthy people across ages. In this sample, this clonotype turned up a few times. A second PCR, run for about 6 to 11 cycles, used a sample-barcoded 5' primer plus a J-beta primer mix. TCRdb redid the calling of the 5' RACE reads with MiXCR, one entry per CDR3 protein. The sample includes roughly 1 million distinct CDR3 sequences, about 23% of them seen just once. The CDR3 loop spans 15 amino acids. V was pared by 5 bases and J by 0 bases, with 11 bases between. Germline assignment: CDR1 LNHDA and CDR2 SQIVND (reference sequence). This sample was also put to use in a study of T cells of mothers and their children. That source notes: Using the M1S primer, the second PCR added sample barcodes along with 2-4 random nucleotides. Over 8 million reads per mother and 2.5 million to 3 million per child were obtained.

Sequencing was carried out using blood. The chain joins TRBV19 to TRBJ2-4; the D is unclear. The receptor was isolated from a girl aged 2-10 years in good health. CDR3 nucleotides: TGTGCCAGTAGTGTCTACAAGCTAGCCAAAAACATTCAGTACTTC. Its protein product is CASSVYKLAKNIQYF.